These 21 T cell receptor beta chains share one sample of origin, sequenced in a study of control samples from healthy donors and cancer patients. The protocol was immunoSEQ multiplex PCR, while the TCRdb copy is restricted to in-frame clones and leaves out a portion. The table has about 150,000 clones, 90% to 95% seen once. The sample comprised blood. The source of these receptors is a woman in her thirties or forties in good health.

The V and J genes are TRBV6-5 and TRBJ1-1; the match to TRBD1 covers 8 bases. V was clipped by 2 bases and J by 1 base; unmatched bases: 0. CDR1 and CDR2 (germline): MNHEY, SVGAGI. The CDR3 consists of 14 residues. The CDR3 is CASSYDRGNTEAFF. The CDR3, as DNA: TGTGCCAGCAGTTACGACAGGGGGAACACTGAAGCTTTCTTT.

J is TRBJ1-3 and V is TRBV18; D call uncertain. Trimming took 6 bases from V and 2 from J, leaving 17 bases between them. Germline loops: CDR1 KGHSH, CDR2 LQKENI. The CDR3 length is 16 residues. Written as DNA, the CDR3 is TGTGCCAGCTCCCCAGCAGGCTCGGGTACTGGAAACACCATATATTTT. This codes for CASSPAGSGTGNTIYF.

This clone was counted a single time. V and J are TRBV7-2 and TRBJ1-1, with 9 bases matching TRBD1. Trimming at V came to 5 bases and at J to 3 bases, leaving 1 base not matched to a gene. The CDR3 loop spans 13 amino acids. Germline V lookup: CDR1 SGHTA, CDR2 FQGNSA. In nucleotides, the CDR3 is TGTGCCAGCAGCCGGGACAGGGACACTGAAGCTTTCTTT. This encodes CASSRDRDTEAFF.

The rearrangement links TRBV5-1 to TRBJ1-1, with no clear D. Between the trimmed V and J ends, which lost 4 bases and 1 base, there was a span of 14 bases. Germline V gene lookup returns CDR1 SGHRS and CDR2 YFSETQ. The CDR3 covers 15 residues. CDR3 sequence reads: CASSPDGVRNTEAFF. The CDR3 DNA sequence: TGCGCCAGCAGCCCGGACGGGGTTCGGAACACTGAAGCTTTCTTT.

The V and J genes are TRBV3-1 (or the pseudogene TRBV3-2) and TRBJ1-3; a possible D gene is TRBD1 (5 bases). The CDR3 extends over 15 amino acids. Per the germline V gene, CDR1 is LGHDT and CDR2 is YNNKEL (reference sequence). Between the trimmed V and J ends, which lost 2 bases and 3 bases, there was a span of 11 bases. This chain's CDR3 is CASSQTDSYGNTIYF. CDR3 coding DNA: TGTGCCAGCAGCCAAACCGACAGCTATGGAAACACCATATATTTT.

The chain recombines TRBV5-6 with TRBJ1-5; 7 bases align to TRBD1. V lost 2 bases and J lost 0; bases outside the gene matches: 8. This CDR3 contains 17 residues. Looked up from germline, CDR1 is SGHDT and CDR2 is YYEEEE. The CDR3 DNA sequence: TGTGCCAGCAGCTTCCGTCGGGACAGTTATAGCAATCAGCCCCAGCATTTT. Amino acid sequence: CASSFRRDSYSNQPQHF.

V gene TRBV7-6 combines with J gene TRBJ1-6; TRBD1 is a possible D gene (5 bases). Between the trimmed V and J ends, which lost 5 bases and 10 bases, there was a span of 24 bases. Germline V gene sequence: CDR1 SGHVS, CDR2 FNYEAQ. This CDR3 contains 17 residues. As DNA, the CDR3 is TGTGCCAGCAGCCGACAAGGGAGTGTCGGGGGTGGATCACCCCTCCACTTT. This translates into CASSRQGSVGGGSPLHF.

This clone was seen only once. The rearrangement uses TRBV6-2 or TRBV6-3 and TRBJ1-1; D is undetermined. This CDR3 is 12 amino acids long. The V and J ends lost 5 bases and 4 bases respectively, with 8 bases between them. Looked up from germline, CDR1 is MNHEY and CDR2 is SVGEGT. The CDR3 nucleotides read TGTGCCAGCAGTCATAAAATCACTGAAGCTTTCTTT. It yields the protein CASSHKITEAFF.

This sequence joins TRBV6-6 and TRBJ2-1; 8 bases are a match to TRBD1. Looked up from germline, CDR1 is MNHNY and CDR2 is SVGAGI (reference sequence). The CDR3 is 16 residues long. V trimming: 2 bases; J trimming: 6 bases; junction bases outside the gene matches: 9. CDR3 sequence: CASSYGAPGGLNEQFF. The CDR3 DNA reads as TGTGCCAGCAGTTACGGGGCTCCAGGGGGCCTCAATGAGCAGTTCTTC.

The chain joins TRBV6-5 to TRBJ1-6; D possibly corresponds to TRBD1 (5 bases). The CDR3 loop spans 14 amino acids. Germline lookup yields CDR1 MNHEY and CDR2 SVGAGI. V was shortened by 7 bases and J by 5 bases, with 12 bases between the two germline ends. The CDR3 is CASKVTGDNSPLHF. The CDR3 DNA sequence: TGTGCCAGCAAAGTCACGGGGGATAATTCACCCCTCCACTTT.

The chain joins TRBV30 to TRBJ1-5, with no clear D. V was trimmed by 0 bases and J by 6 bases, leaving 12 bases between them. The CDR3 contains 14 residues. CDR1 is GTSNPN, CDR2 SVGIG, per germline (reference sequence). CDR3 loop: CAWSVGGWRQPQHF. The CDR3 DNA follows: TGTGCCTGGAGTGTAGGAGGGTGGCGTCAGCCCCAGCATTTT.

The chain employs TRBV6-5 and TRBJ2-7; a weak D match, TRBD2 (5 bases). CDR1 and CDR2 from the germline V gene are MNHEY and SVGAGI. The V and J ends lost 6 bases and 4 bases respectively, with 22 bases between them. This CDR3 contains 16 residues. The CDR3 protein is CASSYLPLSATYEQYF. CDR3 sequence (DNA): TGTGCCAGCAGCTACCTCCCGCTTAGCGCGACTTACGAGCAGTACTTC.

This chain connects TRBV6-5 to TRBJ2-2; D is unclear. Germline values: CDR1 MNHEY, CDR2 SVGAGI. The length of the CDR3 is 13 residues. With 7 bases removed from V and 3 bases from J, the gap between germline ends came to 9 bases. This CDR3 is CASTSVDTGELFF. In DNA, the CDR3 is TGTGCCAGCACCTCGGTGGACACCGGGGAGCTGTTTTTT.

This chain uses TRBV5-1 with TRBJ2-5; the D gene could be TRBD1 or TRBD2 (5 bases each). Germline CDR1 reads SGHRS; CDR2 reads YFSETQ. The V end was cut by 0 bases, the J end by 3 bases, with 9 bases between. This CDR3 spans 14 amino acids. The DNA for the CDR3 is TGCGCCAGCAGCTTGGGACAGCGGAAAGAGACCCAGTACTTC. Amino acid sequence: CASSLGQRKETQYF.

V is TRBV6-2 or TRBV6-3 and J is TRBJ2-1; D gene unclear. Germline V gene lookup returns CDR1 MNHEY and CDR2 SVGEGT. V lost 5 bases and J lost 5, with 7 bases in between. The CDR3 length is 12 residues. As DNA, the CDR3 is TGTGCCAGCAGTCGGCTAAACAATGAGCAGTTCTTC. Residues: CASSRLNNEQFF.

The rearrangement uses TRBV19 and TRBJ1-2, with 7 bases fitting TRBD1. Germline V lookup: CDR1 LNHDA, CDR2 SQIVND (reference sequence). The CDR3 is 15 amino acids. The V gene end was trimmed by 5 bases and the J gene end by 3 bases; junction bases not matched to a gene: 9. The DNA of the CDR3 is TGTGCCAGTAGTTCCCTTACAGGGGAGGACTATGGCTACACCTTC. Protein product: CASSSLTGEDYGYTF.

The V gene is TRBV7-2, the J gene TRBJ1-2; weak D call: TRBD1 (5 bases). Germline V gives CDR1 SGHTA, CDR2 FQGNSA. The CDR3 sequence is 16 residues long. Deletions cut 5 bases from V and 0 bases from J, with 16 bases between. The CDR3 DNA reads TGTGCCAGCAGCCTAGTAAGGGGACCGGCTAACTATGGCTACACCTTC. The encoded protein is CASSLVRGPANYGYTF.

This chain links TRBV7-8 with TRBJ2-1; no reliable D call. The ends were cut back, 5 bases at V and 12 bases at J, with 8 bases in the middle. CDR1 and CDR2 from the germline V gene are SGHVS and FQNEAQ. The CDR3 spans 10 residues. The CDR3 sequence: CASSPRLQFF. The CDR3 bases are TGTGCCAGCAGCCCGCGGTTGCAGTTCTTC.

V is TRBV6-5 and J is TRBJ1-5; D not certain. This CDR3 region has 14 residues. V was trimmed by 6 bases and J by 6 bases, leaving 15 bases between them. CDR1 is MNHEY and CDR2 is SVGAGI in the germline V gene. CDR3 sequence: CASSHRGVGQPQHF. CDR3 DNA: TGTGCCAGCAGCCACCGTGGAGTAGGTCAGCCCCAGCATTTT.

The chain couples TRBV5-4 to TRBJ2-3; 7 bases fit TRBD1. The trim removed 4 bases at V and 0 bases at J, leaving 5 bases unmatched. Looked up from germline, CDR1 is SGHNT and CDR2 is YYREEE (reference sequence). CDR3 length: 15 amino acids. The CDR3 spells CASSRSDRSTDTQYF. In DNA, the CDR3 is TGTGCCAGCAGCCGTTCGGACAGGAGCACAGATACGCAGTATTTT.

This clone was found once. The J gene is TRBJ2-3, the V gene TRBV24-1; 9 bases map to TRBD1. There are 14 residues in the CDR3. CDR1 KGHDR and CDR2 SFDVKD come from the germline V gene. The trim removed 3 bases at V and 3 bases at J, leaving 0 bases unmatched. CDR3 in amino acids: CATSDGQGTDTQYF. CDR3 DNA sequence: TGTGCCACCAGTGATGGACAGGGGACAGATACGCAGTATTTT.